This entry features one TCR beta chain sequence. V shed 5 bases and J 8 bases; nucleotides not matched to a gene: 4. Looked up from germline, CDR1 is SGHAT and CDR2 is FQNNGV. The CDR3 extends over 14 amino acids. As processed by the authors: Reference gene primer amplification in the assay estimated nucleated cell counts. Assay used: immunoSEQ multiplex PCR; TCRdb lists only in-frame clones, some missing. That table furnishes V, J and clone size, whereas the DNA furnished D and trimming. This table has 130,000 to 150,000 clones, approximately 89% appearing once. This sample is drawn from a study of blood T cell repertoires in COVID-19. For the study at large: T cells, B-cell-depleted T cells, or PBMCs provided the cDNA or gDNA that served as material.

This chain connects TRBV11-2 to TRBJ2-1; the match to TRBD2 covers 12 bases. This TCR was recovered from a woman in her forties or fifties with acute or convalescent COVID-19. Sequencing used peripheral blood. CDR3 sequence reads: CASSTTSGSDEQFF. CDR3 in DNA: TGTGCCAGCAGCACGACTAGCGGGAGTGATGAGCAGTTCTTC.